The next 6 T cell receptor beta chains were all read from a single sample in a study of cytomegalovirus exposure and HLA in healthy donors. 60 Vbeta and 13 Jbeta primers were used in PCR. Repertoires were generated with immunoSEQ multiplex PCR, while TCRdb's copy carries only in-frame clones and drops some. This table has 100,000 to 150,000 clones, around three quarters appearing once. The sample comprised PBMCs. The source of these receptors is a human donor in good health.

CDR3: CASSSPGTGRDTQYF. The CDR3 DNA is TGCGCCAGCAGCTCCCCCGGGACAGGGAGGGATACGCAGTATTTT. This rearrangement joins TRBV5-1 to TRBJ2-3; 9 nucleotides match TRBD1. CDR1 is SGHRS, CDR2 YFSETQ, per germline. V shed 3 bases, J shed 6 bases, and the junction held 8 bases outside the gene matches. This CDR3 is built from 15 residues.

This chain uses TRBV6-5 with TRBJ2-7, with D perhaps TRBD1 (6 bases). CDR3 length: 13 amino acids. Germline CDR1 is MNHEY and CDR2 is SVGAGI. V was clipped by 5 bases and J by 2 bases, with 10 bases between them. The CDR3 here is CASSKGQTYEQYF. The DNA for the CDR3 is TGTGCCAGCAGTAAGGGACAAACCTACGAGCAGTACTTC.

The chain joins TRBV5-1 to TRBJ1-6, with D maybe TRBD1 (6 bases). The V gene lost 7 bases and the J gene lost 8 bases, with 19 bases spanning the gap. Germline-derived CDR1 and CDR2 are SGHRS and YFSETQ. The CDR3 spans 15 residues. The CDR3 nucleotides are TGCGCCAGCGGGCGCAGCACAGGGAATGATTCACCCCTCCACTTT. Translating it yields CASGRSTGNDSPLHF.

The chain combines TRBV15 with TRBJ2-1; TRBD2 matches 9 bases. The V gene end was trimmed by 9 bases and the J gene end by 7 bases; junction bases not matched to a gene: 13. There are 15 residues in the CDR3. Germline V lookup: CDR1 LNHNV, CDR2 YYDKDF (reference sequence). In DNA form, the CDR3 reads TGTGCCACAGGGGGCGGGAGGGCCCTGGGGAATGAGCAGTTCTTC. The encoded protein is CATGGGRALGNEQFF.

This chain connects TRBV7-2 to TRBJ1-1; D not resolved. There are 15 residues in the CDR3. With 3 bases removed from V and 1 base from J, the gap between germline ends came to 12 bases. Germline values: CDR1 SGHTA, CDR2 FQGNSA. CDR3 sequence (DNA): TGTGCCAGCAGCTTCCCGGCGGGAGGGAACACTGAAGCTTTCTTT. Translation: CASSFPAGGNTEAFF.

This chain joins TRBV5-1 and TRBJ2-1, with TRBD1 matching over 7 bases. Germline trimming cut 0 bases from V and 7 bases from J; bases unmatched to any gene: 4. The CDR3 extends over 14 amino acids. The germline CDR1 and CDR2 sequences are SGHRS and YFSETQ. The CDR3 DNA sequence: TGCGCCAGCAGCTTGGGGGGGACAGTAAATGAGCAGTTCTTC. The encoded protein is CASSLGGTVNEQFF.